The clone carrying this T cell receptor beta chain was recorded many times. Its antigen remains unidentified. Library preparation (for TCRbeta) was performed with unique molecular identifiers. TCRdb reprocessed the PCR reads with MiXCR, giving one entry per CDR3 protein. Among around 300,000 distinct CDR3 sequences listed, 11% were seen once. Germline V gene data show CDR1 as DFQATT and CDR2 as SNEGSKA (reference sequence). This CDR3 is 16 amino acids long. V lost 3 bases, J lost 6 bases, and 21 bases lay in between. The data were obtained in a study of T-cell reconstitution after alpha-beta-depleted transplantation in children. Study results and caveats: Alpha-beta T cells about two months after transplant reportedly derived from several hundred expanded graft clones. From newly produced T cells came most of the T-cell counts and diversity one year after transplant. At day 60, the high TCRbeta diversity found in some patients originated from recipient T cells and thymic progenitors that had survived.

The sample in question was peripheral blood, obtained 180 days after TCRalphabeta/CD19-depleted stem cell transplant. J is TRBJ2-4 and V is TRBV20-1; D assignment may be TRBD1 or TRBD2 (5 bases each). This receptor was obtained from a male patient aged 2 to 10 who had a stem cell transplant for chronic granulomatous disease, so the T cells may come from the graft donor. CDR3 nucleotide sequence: TGCAGTGCTAGGGAAAAGGGGACCCATCCGTTAAACATTCAGTACTTC. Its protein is CSAREKGTHPLNIQYF.